The entry below describes one T cell receptor (beta chain). Its matching antigen is unknown. An end of the junction differs from the germline gene, which may be a read error. The record originates from a study of identical twins. This CDR3 has 13 amino acids. CDR1 DFQATT and CDR2 SNEGSKA come from the germline V gene (reference sequence). A universal primer site came from template switching; cDNA carried unique molecular identifiers. TCRdb independently ran MiXCR on the 5' RACE reads; one entry per CDR3 protein. The sample lists 550,000 to 700,000 distinct CDR3 sequences, 9.5% to 10% occurring once. General study findings and limits: Twin-shared out-of-frame alpha sequences showed excess low generation probability. For monozygotic twins, models underestimated out-of-frame TCR alpha sharing. With abundant cord blood beta clonotypes, insertions were fewer; memory repertoires showed no such pattern.

Another study also made use of these data, one on yellow fever vaccine responses in identical twins.

Sample: PBMCs. The sequence was obtained from a woman under 30 in good health. This chain connects TRBV20-1 to TRBJ2-2; TRBD2 might be the D (5 bases). The CDR3 sequence is CSAPRPLTGELLF. The CDR3 DNA reads TGCAGTGCACCACGGCCACTCACCGGGGAGCTGCTTTTT.